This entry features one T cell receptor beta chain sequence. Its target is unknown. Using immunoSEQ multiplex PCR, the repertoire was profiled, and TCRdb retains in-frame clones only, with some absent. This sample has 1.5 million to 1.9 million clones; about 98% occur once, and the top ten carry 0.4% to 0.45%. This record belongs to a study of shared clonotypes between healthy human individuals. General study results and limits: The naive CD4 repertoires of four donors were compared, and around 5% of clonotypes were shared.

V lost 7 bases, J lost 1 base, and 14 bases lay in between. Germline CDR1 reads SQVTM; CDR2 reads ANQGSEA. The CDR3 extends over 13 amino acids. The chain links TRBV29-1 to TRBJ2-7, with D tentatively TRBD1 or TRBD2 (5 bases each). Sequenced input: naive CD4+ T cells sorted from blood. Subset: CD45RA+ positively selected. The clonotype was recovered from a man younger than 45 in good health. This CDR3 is CSAPVGDSYEQYF. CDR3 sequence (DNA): TGCAGCGCCCCCGTGGGGGATTCCTACGAGCAGTACTTC.